The entry that follows covers one T cell receptor gamma chain sequence. The antigen remains undetermined. The same CDR3 arises from other DNA sequences in this sample as well. The germline V gene has CDR1 EGSTGY and CDR2 YDSYTSSV. CDR3 length: 15 residues. With V trimmed by 0 bases and J by 2 bases, 7 bases remained unmatched. Extracted RNA was reverse transcribed into cDNA. The CDR3 regions were amplified by multiplex PCR from V-gene primers to a constant-region primer. TCRdb reprocessed the multiplex PCR reads through CATT. The table shows approximately 9,400 gamma-chain clones, with roughly 56% occurring only once. The sample comes from a study of Vδ1+ human thymocytes. Study findings and constraints: Highly polyclonal TRG and TRD repertoires with Gaussian CDR3 length distributions appeared in thymus. Despite high sort purity, approximately 20% of thymic T cell receptor delta sequences were Vdelta2. TRD repertoires were essentially private, unlike widely shared TRG clonotypes.

After alphabeta T cell depletion, CD3+ Vdelta1+ Vdelta2- thymocytes were sorted. The receptor comes from a girl in the first two years of life who had congenital heart surgery. The material sequenced was Vdelta1+ gamma-delta thymocytes from the thymus. Documented subset: FACS-sorted CD3+ TCRalphabeta- TCRVdelta1+ TCRVdelta2- thymocytes. The chain is built from TRGV4 and TRGJ1 or TRGJ2. Matching the DNA to germline supplied the J gene, which TCRdb does not give. CDR3 residues: CATWDGRGDYYKKLF. The CDR3 DNA sequence: TGTGCCACCTGGGATGGGCGAGGGGATTATTATAAGAAACTCTTT.